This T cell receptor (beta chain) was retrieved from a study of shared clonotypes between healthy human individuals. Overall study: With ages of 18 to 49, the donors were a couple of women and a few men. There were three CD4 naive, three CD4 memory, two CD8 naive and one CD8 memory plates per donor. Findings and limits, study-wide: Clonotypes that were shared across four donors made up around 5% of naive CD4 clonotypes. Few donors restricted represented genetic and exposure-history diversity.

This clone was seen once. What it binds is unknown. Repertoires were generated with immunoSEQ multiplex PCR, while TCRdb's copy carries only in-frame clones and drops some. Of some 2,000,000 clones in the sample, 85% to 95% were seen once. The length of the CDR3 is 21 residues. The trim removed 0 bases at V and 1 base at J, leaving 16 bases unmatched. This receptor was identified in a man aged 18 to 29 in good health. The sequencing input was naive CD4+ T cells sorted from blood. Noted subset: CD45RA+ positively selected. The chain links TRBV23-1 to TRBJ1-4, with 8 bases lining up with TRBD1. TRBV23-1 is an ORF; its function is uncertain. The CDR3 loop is CASSQSDTTGTGQETNEKLFF. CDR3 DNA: TGCGCCAGCAGTCAATCGGATACCACCGGGACAGGCCAAGAAACTAATGAAAAACTGTTTTTT.